This TCR beta chain is from a study of early T cells in non-severe SARS-CoV-2 infection. Background on the study: Chains were unpaired, as sequencing was done on bulk RNA from unsorted whole blood. Study results and limitations: Private and CD4 specificities were missed by VDJdb matching, skewed to anti-spike CD8.

Germline assignment: CDR1 KGHSH and CDR2 LQKENI. The V segment lost 3 bases and the J segment 2 bases; nucleotides outside the gene matches: 4. CDR3 length: 14 amino acids. Individual cDNA molecules carried attached unique molecular identifiers. One entry per CDR3 protein, called by TCRdb with MiXCR from the 5' RACE reads. The table records about 38,000 distinct CDR3 sequences, under 5% of them present only once. This clonotype was counted ten times or more. Its antigen is currently unknown. The chain combines TRBV18 with TRBJ2-7; 7 bases map to TRBD1. Material for sequencing was whole blood. This sequence was found in an adult who was a healthcare worker with PCR-confirmed SARS-CoV-2 infection or an uninfected control (not recorded which). The CDR3: CASSPGQSAYEQYF. The CDR3 DNA follows: TGTGCCAGCTCACCGGGACAGAGCGCCTACGAGCAGTACTTC.